The next 5 T cell receptor beta chains were all read from a single sample in a study of CD8 T cells in Susac syndrome. Reverse transcription of 0.5 to 1 ug RNA was performed with random hexamers. TCRdb reprocessed the immunoSEQ multiplex PCR reads with MiXCR, giving one entry per CDR3 protein. The sample contains fewer than 350,000 distinct CDR3 sequences, approximately 90% of which appear only once. Sequencing was done on a sample of CD8+ T cells from PBMCs. The receptors here all came from a human donor with multiple sclerosis.

The chain recombines TRBV19 with TRBJ2-3; 10 bases match TRBD2. The V segment lost 5 bases and the J segment 5 bases; nucleotides outside the gene matches: 13. The CDR3 has 17 residues. CDR1 is LNHDA, CDR2 SQIVND, per germline (reference sequence). Written as DNA, the CDR3 is TGTGCCAGTAGTCCAAAATCTAGCGGGAGTCTTAGAGATACGCAGTATTTT. This gives the protein CASSPKSSGSLRDTQYF.

The chain links TRBV9 to TRBJ1-4; tentatively, D is TRBD1 (5 bases). This CDR3 is 16 amino acids long. From germline, CDR1 is SGDLS and CDR2 YYNGEE. Trimming cost V 3 bases and J 7 bases, with 19 bases left between them. For the CDR3, the DNA is TGTGCCAGCAGCGGAGATCAGGGATTCTCTAGTGAAAAACTGTTTTTT. Protein: CASSGDQGFSSEKLFF.

The chain has TRBV19 and TRBJ1-5, with no clear D. The germline V and J ends were trimmed by 0 bases and 0 bases, with 3 bases remaining between them. CDR1 is LNHDA, CDR2 SQIVND, per germline (reference sequence). The CDR3 is 14 amino acids. CDR3 loop: CASSIETSNQPQHF. In nucleotides, the CDR3 is TGTGCCAGTAGTATAGAGACTAGCAATCAGCCCCAGCATTTT.

The chain has TRBV27 and TRBJ2-7, with D hard to call. V was pared by 1 base and J by 5 bases, with 15 bases between. This CDR3 spans 15 amino acids. Germline V gene sequence: CDR1 MNHEY, CDR2 SMNVEV (reference sequence). Here the CDR3 DNA reads TGTGCCAGCAGTTTATTAGTCGGACGCAGCCACGAGCAGTACTTC. Translated, it gives CASSLLVGRSHEQYF.

The rearrangement joins TRBV6-2 or TRBV6-3 to TRBJ2-1, with 9 nucleotides matching TRBD2. J was trimmed by 3 bases and V by 0 bases; bases with no gene match: 3. The CDR3 has 16 residues. In germline, CDR1 is MNHEY, CDR2 SVGEGT. This chain's CDR3 is CASSYSASGNYNEQFF. CDR3 bases: TGTGCCAGCAGTTACTCTGCTAGCGGGAACTACAATGAGCAGTTCTTC.